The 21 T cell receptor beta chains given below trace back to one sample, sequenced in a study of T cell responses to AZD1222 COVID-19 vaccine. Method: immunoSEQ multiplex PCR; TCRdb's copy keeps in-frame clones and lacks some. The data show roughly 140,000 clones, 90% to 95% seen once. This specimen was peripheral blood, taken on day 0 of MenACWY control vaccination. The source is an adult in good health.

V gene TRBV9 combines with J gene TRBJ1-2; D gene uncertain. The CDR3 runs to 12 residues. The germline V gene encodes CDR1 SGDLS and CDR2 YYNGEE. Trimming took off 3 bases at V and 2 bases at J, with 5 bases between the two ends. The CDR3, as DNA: TGTGCCAGCAGCGGACTGAACTATGGCTACACCTTC. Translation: CASSGLNYGYTF.

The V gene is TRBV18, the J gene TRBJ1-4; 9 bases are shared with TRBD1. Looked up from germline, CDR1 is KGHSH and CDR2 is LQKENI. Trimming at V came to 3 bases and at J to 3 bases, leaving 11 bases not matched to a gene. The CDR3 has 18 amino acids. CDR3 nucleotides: TGTGCCAGCTCACCGACCGGGACAGGGCTCTGGGCTAATGAAAAACTGTTTTTT. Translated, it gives CASSPTGTGLWANEKLFF.

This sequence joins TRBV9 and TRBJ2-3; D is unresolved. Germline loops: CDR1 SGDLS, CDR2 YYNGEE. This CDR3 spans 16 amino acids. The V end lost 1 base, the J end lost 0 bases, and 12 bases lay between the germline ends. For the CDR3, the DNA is TGTGCCAGCAGCGTACACCCACTTGCTAGCACAGATACGCAGTATTTT. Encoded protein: CASSVHPLASTDTQYF. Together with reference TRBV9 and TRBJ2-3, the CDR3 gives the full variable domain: DSGVTQTPKHLITATGQRVTLRCSPRSGDLSVYWYQQSLDQGLQFLIQYYNGEERAKGNILERFSAQQFPDLHSELNLSSLELGDSALYFCASSVHPLASTDTQYFGPGTRLTVL.

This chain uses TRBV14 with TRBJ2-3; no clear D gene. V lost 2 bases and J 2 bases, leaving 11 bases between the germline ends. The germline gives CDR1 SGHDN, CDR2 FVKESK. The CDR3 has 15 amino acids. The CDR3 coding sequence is TGTGCCAGCAGCCAAACCCAGTTCTACACAGATACGCAGTATTTT. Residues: CASSQTQFYTDTQYF.

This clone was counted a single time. CDR3 amino acids: CASSLEIQDEQYF. In DNA form, the CDR3 reads TGTGCCAGCAGCTTAGAAATACAGGACGAGCAGTACTTC. The chain uses TRBV11-2 and TRBJ2-7, with D possibly matching TRBD1 (5 bases). The CDR3 contains 13 residues. The germline CDR1 and CDR2 sequences are SGHAT and FQNNGV. V lost 0 bases and J 5 bases, leaving 8 bases between the germline ends.

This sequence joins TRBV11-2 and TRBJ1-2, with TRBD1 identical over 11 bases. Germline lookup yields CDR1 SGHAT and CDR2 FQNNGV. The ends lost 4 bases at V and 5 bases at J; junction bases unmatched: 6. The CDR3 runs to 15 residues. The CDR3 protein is CASSSGQGAWYGYTF. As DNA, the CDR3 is TGTGCCAGCAGCTCTGGACAGGGGGCGTGGTATGGCTACACCTTC.

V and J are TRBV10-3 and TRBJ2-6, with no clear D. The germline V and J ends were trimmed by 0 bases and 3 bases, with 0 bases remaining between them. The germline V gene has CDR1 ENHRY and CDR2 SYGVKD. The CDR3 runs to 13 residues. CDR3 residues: CAISESGANVLTF. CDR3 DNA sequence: TGTGCCATCAGTGAGTCTGGGGCCAACGTCCTGACTTTC.

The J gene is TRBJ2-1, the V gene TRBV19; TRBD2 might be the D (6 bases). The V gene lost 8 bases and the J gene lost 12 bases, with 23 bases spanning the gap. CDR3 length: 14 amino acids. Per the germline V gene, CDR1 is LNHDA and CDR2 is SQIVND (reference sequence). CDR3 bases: TGTGCCAGTGGCATGGGGGGTCCTGGAAGTGGGCAGTTCTTC. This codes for CASGMGGPGSGQFF.

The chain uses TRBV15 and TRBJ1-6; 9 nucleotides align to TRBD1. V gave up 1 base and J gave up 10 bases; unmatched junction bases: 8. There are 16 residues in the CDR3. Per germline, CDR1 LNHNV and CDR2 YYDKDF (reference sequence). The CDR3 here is CATSRAGTGFRSPLHF. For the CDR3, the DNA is TGTGCCACCAGCAGAGCCGGGACAGGGTTTCGATCACCCCTCCACTTT.

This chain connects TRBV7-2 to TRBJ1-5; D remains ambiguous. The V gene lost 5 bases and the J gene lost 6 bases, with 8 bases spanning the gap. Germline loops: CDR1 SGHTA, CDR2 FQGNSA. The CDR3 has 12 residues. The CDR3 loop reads CASSPAAQPQHF. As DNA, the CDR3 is TGTGCCAGCAGCCCGGCGGCTCAGCCCCAGCATTTT.

The CDR3 is CSASIHPGAYEQYF. The CDR3 DNA reads as TGCAGTGCTAGTATCCACCCAGGAGCCTACGAGCAGTACTTC. This sequence joins TRBV20-1 and TRBJ2-7; D is unresolved. Germline V gene data show CDR1 as DFQATT and CDR2 as SNEGSKA (reference sequence). With 3 bases removed from V and 2 bases from J, the gap between germline ends came to 14 bases. This CDR3 is 14 amino acids long.

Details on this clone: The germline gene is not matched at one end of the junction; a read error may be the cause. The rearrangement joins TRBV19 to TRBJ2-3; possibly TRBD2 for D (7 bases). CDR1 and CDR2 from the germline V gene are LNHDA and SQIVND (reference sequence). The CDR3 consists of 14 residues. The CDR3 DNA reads TGTGCCAGTATGGGGGGGGGCCGCACGGATACGCAGTATTTT. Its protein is CASMGGGRTDTQYF. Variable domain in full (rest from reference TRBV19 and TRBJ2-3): DGGITQSPKYLFRKEGQNVTLSCEQNLNHDAMYWYRQDPGQGLRLIYYSQIVNDFQKGDIAEGYSVSREKKESFPLTVTSAQKNPTAFYLCASMGGGRTDTQYFGPGTRLTVL.

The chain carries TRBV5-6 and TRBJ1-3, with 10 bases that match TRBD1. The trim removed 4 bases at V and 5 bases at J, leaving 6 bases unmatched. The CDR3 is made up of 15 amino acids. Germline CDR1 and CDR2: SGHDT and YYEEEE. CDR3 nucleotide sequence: TGTGCCAGCAGCGGGCGGGACAGGGGAAGAAACACCATATATTTT. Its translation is CASSGRDRGRNTIYF.

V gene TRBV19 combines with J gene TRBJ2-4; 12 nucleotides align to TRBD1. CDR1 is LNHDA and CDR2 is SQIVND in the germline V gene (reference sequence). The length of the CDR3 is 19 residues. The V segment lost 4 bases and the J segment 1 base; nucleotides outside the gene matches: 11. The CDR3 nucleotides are TGTGCCAGTAGTAGCACCCGGGACAGGGGGCCGAGGGCCAAAAACATTCAGTACTTC. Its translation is CASSSTRDRGPRAKNIQYF. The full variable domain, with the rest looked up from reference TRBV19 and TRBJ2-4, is DGGITQSPKYLFRKEGQNVTLSCEQNLNHDAMYWYRQDPGQGLRLIYYSQIVNDFQKGDIAEGYSVSREKKESFPLTVTSAQKNPTAFYLCASSSTRDRGPRAKNIQYFGAGTRLSVL.

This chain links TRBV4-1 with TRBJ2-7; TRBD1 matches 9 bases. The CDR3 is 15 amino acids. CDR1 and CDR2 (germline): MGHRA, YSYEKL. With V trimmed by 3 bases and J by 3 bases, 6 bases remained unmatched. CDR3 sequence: CASSQMTGGGYEQYF. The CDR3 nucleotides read TGCGCCAGCAGCCAGATGACAGGGGGAGGCTACGAGCAGTACTTC.

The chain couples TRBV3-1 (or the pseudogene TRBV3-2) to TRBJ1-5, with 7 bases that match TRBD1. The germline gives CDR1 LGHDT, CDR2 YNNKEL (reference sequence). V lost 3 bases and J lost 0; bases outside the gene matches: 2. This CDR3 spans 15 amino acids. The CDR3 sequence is CASSQTGLSNQPQHF. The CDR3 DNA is TGTGCCAGCAGCCAGACAGGGCTTAGCAATCAGCCCCAGCATTTT.

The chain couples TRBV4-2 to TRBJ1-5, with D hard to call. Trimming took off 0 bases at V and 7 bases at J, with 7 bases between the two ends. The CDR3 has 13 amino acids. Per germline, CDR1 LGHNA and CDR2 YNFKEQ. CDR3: CASSQEVRQPQHF. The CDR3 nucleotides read TGTGCCAGCAGCCAAGAAGTTAGGCAGCCCCAGCATTTT.

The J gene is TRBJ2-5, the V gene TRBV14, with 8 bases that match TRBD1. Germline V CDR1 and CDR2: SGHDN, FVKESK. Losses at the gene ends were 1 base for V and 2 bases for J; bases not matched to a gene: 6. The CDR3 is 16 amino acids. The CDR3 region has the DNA TGTGCCAGCAGCCAAGGGACAGGGAGTTCTCAAGAGACCCAGTACTTC. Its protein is CASSQGTGSSQETQYF.

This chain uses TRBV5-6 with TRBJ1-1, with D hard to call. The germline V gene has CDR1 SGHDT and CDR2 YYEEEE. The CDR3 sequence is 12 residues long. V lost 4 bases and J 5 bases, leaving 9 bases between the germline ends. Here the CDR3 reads CASSSVGTEAFF. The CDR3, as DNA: TGTGCCAGCAGCAGTGTTGGGACTGAAGCTTTCTTT.

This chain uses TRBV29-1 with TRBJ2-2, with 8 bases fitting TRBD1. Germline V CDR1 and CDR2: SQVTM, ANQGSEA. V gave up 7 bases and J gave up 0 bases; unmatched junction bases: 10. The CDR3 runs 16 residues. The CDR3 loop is CSAENRGEANTGELFF. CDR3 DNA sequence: TGCAGCGCAGAAAACAGGGGGGAAGCGAACACCGGGGAGCTGTTTTTT.

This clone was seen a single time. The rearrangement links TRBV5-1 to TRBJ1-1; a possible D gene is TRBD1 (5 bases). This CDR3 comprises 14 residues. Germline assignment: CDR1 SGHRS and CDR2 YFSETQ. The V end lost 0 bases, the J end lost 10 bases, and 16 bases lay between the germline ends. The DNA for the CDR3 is TGCGCCAGCAGCTTGGCGGGGACCCGCTCGAGAGCTTTCTTT. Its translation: CASSLAGTRSRAFF.